This T cell receptor beta chain was profiled in a study of blood T cell repertoires in COVID-19. Turning to the study itself: The cDNA or gDNA used as material had been derived from T cells, B-cell-depleted T cells, or PBMCs.

Trimming cost V 4 bases and J 2 bases; bases outside gene matches: 8. This CDR3 is built from 15 residues. Germline values: CDR1 MNHEY, CDR2 SVGEGT. Original processing notes: Estimation of nucleated cell counts relied on the amplification of reference gene primers. TCRdb's table, derived via immunoSEQ multiplex PCR, lists solely in-frame clones and lacks some. The V and J calls and clone size were taken over from that table, and D and trimming were inferred from the DNA. The table shows some 140,000 clones, with roughly 82% occurring only once. The sample comprised peripheral blood. This chain joins TRBV6-2 or TRBV6-3 and TRBJ2-7; 7 bases line up with TRBD1. The clonotype comes from a man older than 75 with acute or convalescent COVID-19. The CDR3 DNA is TGTGCCAGCAGTTTGGCACACAGGGGAACCTACGAGCAGTACTTC. As protein: CASSLAHRGTYEQYF.